The clone carrying this T cell receptor (beta chain) has ten or more counts. Its antigen remains unknown. The making of cDNA relied on 5'RACE with 10-nucleotide random UMIs. Over 180 million TCR-beta sequences (from 15-18 subjects) were yielded by each sequencing run. TCRdb used MiXCR to reprocess the 5' RACE reads, holding one entry per CDR3 protein. The sample includes some 83,000 distinct CDR3 sequences, approximately 2.8% of them seen just once. The record originates from a study of neurological immune-mediated disorders. Study-level findings and limits: Phylogenetic grouping assigned the repertoires of 18 of 34 multiple sclerosis patients to a single cluster of related CDR3 sequences. This cluster may be a repertoire-level signature. The highest TCR clonal expansion occurred in HTLV-1-associated myelopathy; multiple sclerosis fell below healthy controls.

Specimen: PBMCs. The receptor was derived from a woman under 40 with multiple sclerosis.

DNA for the CDR3: TGCAGTGCTAGAGTGACTGGGTTATACGAGCAGTACTTC. Its translation is CSARVTGLYEQYF. The gene calls are TRBV20-1 and TRBJ2-7; no definite D call. Germline-derived CDR1 and CDR2 are DFQATT and SNEGSKA (reference sequence). V gave up 1 base and J gave up 4 bases, with 11 bases separating them. There are 13 residues in the CDR3.